The source of this T cell receptor (beta chain) is a study of cytomegalovirus exposure and HLA in healthy donors. Study findings and constraints: TCR beta sequences numbering under 20,000 were associated with HLA alleles at 0.05 false discovery rate in a later analysis.

60 Vbeta and 13 Jbeta primers were used in PCR. Profiled with immunoSEQ multiplex PCR; TCRdb holds only in-frame clones, not every one. The sample has some 160,000 clones; around a tenth are singletons. In the case of this clone: The antigen is not known.

Deletions cut 4 bases from V and 3 bases from J, with 16 bases between. The germline CDR1 and CDR2 sequences are MGHRA and YSYEKL. CDR3 size: 15 residues. The V and J genes are TRBV4-1 and TRBJ2-7; TRBD1 might be the D (6 bases). The specimen sequenced was PBMCs. The TCR sequence derives from a male donor in good health and CMV-seronegative. The CDR3 sequence: CASSLIQGPVYEQYF. DNA for the CDR3: TGCGCCAGCAGCCTTATACAGGGTCCCGTCTACGAGCAGTACTTC.